One T cell receptor (beta chain) is described in this entry. This specimen belongs to a study of shared clonotypes between healthy human individuals. Caucasian adults residing in Nashville, Tennessee made up all the donors. Genomic DNA, for the unsorted samples, came from around 90 million PBMCs. Template amounts of roughly 300 ng DNA, 30,000 or so T cell genomes, were employed in unsorted PBMC replicate PCRs. Sequencing was performed with immunoSEQ multiplex PCR; in TCRdb, only in-frame clones are kept and a portion is missing. The sample contains about 470,000 clones, 70% to 80% of which appear only once. J gave up 5 bases and V 0 bases, and 15 bases lay outside the gene matches. CDR3 length equals 18 residues. The V gene's germline CDR1 is SGHRS and CDR2 YFSETQ.

The source material was PBMCs. V is TRBV5-1 and J is TRBJ2-5, with TRBD2 matching over 8 bases. This receptor was taken from a woman aged 40 to 50 in good health. Some clones in this sample may be carry-over from other donors' samples. The DNA of the CDR3 is TGCGCCAGCAGCTTGGTTGGAGATCGAGCGGGAGTTGGGGAGACCCAGTACTTC. It encodes CASSLVGDRAGVGETQYF.